The 24 T cell receptor beta chains reported below all come from one sample, sequenced in a study of OX40 agonist ivuxolimab in advanced cancers. Clones were read by immunoSEQ multiplex PCR, and TCRdb kept only the in-frame ones, dropping some. In the table there are roughly 110,000 clones, about nine tenths of which are singletons. Source: CD4+ or CD8+ T cells sorted from blood, taken in a trial of the OX40 agonist ivuxolimab. These receptors all come from an adult with an advanced solid tumor such as melanoma, head and neck, liver or kidney cancer.

V and J are TRBV9 and TRBJ2-3; D is tentatively TRBD1 or TRBD2 (6 bases each). The CDR3 is made up of 15 amino acids. The germline V and J ends were trimmed by 0 bases and 6 bases, with 14 bases remaining between them. Germline CDR1 SGDLS, CDR2 YYNGEE. CDR3 sequence: CASSVEPGGLDTQYF. The CDR3 DNA reads TGTGCCAGCAGCGTAGAGCCCGGGGGCCTGGATACGCAGTATTTT.

This chain links TRBV2 with TRBJ1-2, with a possible D match to TRBD1 (5 bases). The CDR3 totals 14 residues. Germline CDR1 SNHLY, CDR2 FYNNEI. Trimming took off 3 bases at V and 4 bases at J, with 12 bases between the two ends. The CDR3 loop is CASSEGEAIYGYTF. The CDR3 DNA is TGTGCCAGCAGTGAGGGGGAGGCCATCTATGGCTACACCTTC.

V is TRBV5-6 and J is TRBJ2-2; a possible D gene is TRBD1 (6 bases). Germline CDR1 and CDR2: SGHDT and YYEEEE. CDR3 length equals 16 residues. V shed 0 bases and J shed 2 bases, with 11 bases lying between them. The CDR3: CASSLARGHNTGELFF. CDR3 bases: TGTGCCAGCAGCTTGGCGAGGGGACATAACACCGGGGAGCTGTTTTTT.

The chain has TRBV6-5 and TRBJ2-1; D is undetermined. V lost 7 bases, J lost 6 bases, and 13 bases lay in between. Germline V CDR1 and CDR2: MNHEY, SVGAGI. The CDR3 loop spans 13 amino acids. DNA for the CDR3: TGTGCCAGCACTCGACTTTTGGGCAATGAGCAGTTCTTC. Translation gives CASTRLLGNEQFF.

The chain combines TRBV2 with TRBJ2-2; TRBD2 is a possible D gene (6 bases). CDR1 and CDR2 from the germline V gene are SNHLY and FYNNEI. The V end lost 8 bases, the J end lost 5 bases, and 15 bases lay between the germline ends. The length of the CDR3 is 14 residues. The CDR3 reads CASAGLLATGELFF. The CDR3 DNA reads as TGTGCCAGCGCCGGGTTACTAGCAACCGGGGAGCTGTTTTTT.

The V gene is TRBV30, the J gene TRBJ1-3, with no clear D. The CDR3 spans 13 residues. Germline V gives CDR1 GTSNPN, CDR2 SVGIG (reference sequence). V was pared by 3 bases and J by 2 bases, with 8 bases between. The DNA of the CDR3 is TGTGCCTGGAGCCAAGCGACTGGAAACACCATATATTTT. This gives the protein CAWSQATGNTIYF. The full variable domain, in which reference TRBV30 and TRBJ1-3 provide the parts outside the CDR3, is SQTIHQWPATLVQPVGSPLSLECTVEGTSNPNLYWYRQAAGRGLQLLFYSVGIGQISSEVPQNLSASRPQDRQFILSSKKLLLSDSGFYLCAWSQATGNTIYFGEGSWLTVV.

This chain connects TRBV5-6 to TRBJ2-5; D is possibly TRBD2 (5 bases). Trimming took off 1 base at V and 4 bases at J, with 17 bases between the two ends. Germline values: CDR1 SGHDT, CDR2 YYEEEE. The CDR3 is made up of 16 amino acids. DNA for the CDR3: TGTGCCAGCAGCTTGATCGGCGGTACCGAGGGAGAGACCCAGTACTTC. Its translation is CASSLIGGTEGETQYF.

The chain combines TRBV9 with TRBJ2-7; TRBD1 matches 7 bases. V trimming: 5 bases; J trimming: 0 bases; junction bases outside the gene matches: 5. In germline, CDR1 is SGDLS, CDR2 YYNGEE. The CDR3 has 14 residues. Here the CDR3 reads CASREDRNSYEQYF. The DNA of the CDR3 is TGTGCCAGCAGGGAGGACAGGAACTCCTACGAGCAGTACTTC.

On this clone itself: The sample has other DNA sequences that encode this CDR3 too. The DNA of the CDR3 is TGTGCCAGCAAGACAGGGGGCGCTCATTATGGCTACACCTTC. As protein: CASKTGGAHYGYTF. The gene calls are TRBV28 and TRBJ1-2; TRBD1 aligns across 10 bases. With 7 bases clipped from V and 5 bases from J, the junction kept 7 bases outside the gene matches. The CDR3 contains 14 residues. Per germline, CDR1 MDHEN and CDR2 SYDVKM.

The chain employs TRBV5-1 and TRBJ2-7, with 9 positions matching TRBD2. In germline, CDR1 is SGHRS, CDR2 YFSETQ. Unmatched junction bases numbered 3, after V lost 2 bases and J lost 0 bases. The CDR3 covers 15 residues. The CDR3, as DNA: TGCGCCAGCAGCTTCCTAGCGGGGAACTCCTACGAGCAGTACTTC. Encoded protein: CASSFLAGNSYEQYF.

As for this clone: Additional DNA sequences in this sample encode the identical CDR3. The chain combines TRBV18 with TRBJ2-7; 7 nucleotides agree with TRBD1. The germline V gene encodes CDR1 KGHSH and CDR2 LQKENI. There are 14 residues in the CDR3. V trimming: 0 bases; J trimming: 2 bases; junction bases outside the gene matches: 1. Here the CDR3 reads CASSPPGQTYEQYF. The CDR3 DNA reads as TGTGCCAGCTCACCACCGGGACAGACCTACGAGCAGTACTTC.

V and J are TRBV5-1 and TRBJ2-7; D perhaps matches TRBD2 (6 bases). This CDR3 has 15 amino acids. The germline CDR1 and CDR2 sequences are SGHRS and YFSETQ. V lost 4 bases, J lost 0 bases, and 14 bases lay in between. The CDR3 sequence is CASSPSSVYSYEQYF. In DNA, the CDR3 is TGCGCCAGCAGCCCTTCTAGCGTATACTCCTACGAGCAGTACTTC.

This clone turned up a few times. This sequence joins TRBV2 and TRBJ1-5; D gene ambiguous. The CDR3 is 13 residues long. V dropped 2 bases and J dropped 5 bases, with 7 bases sitting between them. Germline CDR1 reads SNHLY; CDR2 reads FYNNEI. CDR3 sequence: CASSEMGDQPQHF. The DNA for the CDR3 is TGTGCCAGCAGTGAAATGGGCGATCAGCCCCAGCATTTT.

This chain joins TRBV10-3 and TRBJ2-3; D possibly uses TRBD1 or TRBD2 (5 bases each). This CDR3 is 18 amino acids long. V gave up 0 bases and J gave up 6 bases, with 22 bases separating them. Per germline, CDR1 ENHRY and CDR2 SYGVKD. This chain's CDR3 is CAISESRIRDPAADTQYF. CDR3 bases: TGTGCCATCAGTGAGTCAAGAATCCGGGACCCGGCGGCCGATACGCAGTATTTT.

This clone was recorded once. CDR3 protein: CASSKAGRGPNEQYF. The CDR3 DNA is TGTGCCAGCAGCAAAGCGGGCAGGGGGCCCAACGAGCAGTACTTC. The chain employs TRBV21-1 and TRBJ2-7; no DNA check was done on the table's D call, TRBD1. TRBV21-1 is annotated as a pseudogene. This CDR3 region has 15 residues.

V gene TRBV18 combines with J gene TRBJ1-4; D remains unclear. V lost 3 bases, J lost 8 bases, and 10 bases lay in between. Germline V gene data show CDR1 as KGHSH and CDR2 as LQKENI. The CDR3 sequence is 13 residues long. CDR3 sequence: CASSPGIEEKLFF. The CDR3 DNA sequence: TGTGCCAGCTCACCGGGGATTGAAGAAAAACTGTTTTTT.

The chain has TRBV5-4 and TRBJ2-1; 7 nucleotides line up with TRBD2. V trimming: 0 bases; J trimming: 0 bases; junction bases outside the gene matches: 0. Germline assignment: CDR1 SGHNT and CDR2 YYREEE (reference sequence). The CDR3 extends over 15 amino acids. CDR3 sequence: CASSLGGGSYNEQFF. In DNA form, the CDR3 reads TGTGCCAGCAGCTTGGGGGGGGGCTCCTACAATGAGCAGTTCTTC.

The V and J genes are TRBV5-1 and TRBJ1-2; 9 nucleotides align to TRBD1. The V gene's germline CDR1 is SGHRS and CDR2 YFSETQ. The CDR3 is made up of 14 amino acids. V lost 4 bases and J lost 4; bases outside the gene matches: 5. CDR3 loop: CASSPQGAGYGYTF. In DNA form, the CDR3 reads TGCGCCAGCAGCCCACAGGGGGCCGGCTATGGCTACACCTTC.

The CDR3 DNA reads TGTGCCTGGAGTCACGGGACAGGGAGCCAAGAGACCCAGTACTTC. Amino acid sequence: CAWSHGTGSQETQYF. This chain joins TRBV30 and TRBJ2-5; TRBD1 matches 9 bases. V shed 2 bases, J shed 1 base, and the junction held 5 bases outside the gene matches. This CDR3 has 15 amino acids. Per the germline V gene, CDR1 is GTSNPN and CDR2 is SVGIG (reference sequence).

This clone was seen a single time. This chain joins TRBV6-6 and TRBJ2-7, with D tentatively TRBD1 (5 bases). Germline CDR1 is MNHNY and CDR2 is SVGAGI (reference sequence). The CDR3 has 12 amino acids. The V and J ends lost 2 bases and 6 bases respectively, with 8 bases between them. This CDR3 reads CASSYGGAEQYF. DNA of the CDR3: TGTGCCAGCAGTTACGGTGGGGCCGAGCAGTACTTC.

V usage is TRBV28 and J usage is TRBJ1-5, with D possibly being TRBD1 (6 bases). Germline CDR1 reads MDHEN; CDR2 reads SYDVKM. This CDR3 has 14 residues. V lost 2 bases and J 7 bases, leaving 12 bases between the germline ends. CDR3 sequence reads: CASSLKGGGQPQHF. The CDR3 DNA is TGTGCCAGCAGTTTAAAGGGGGGTGGGCAGCCCCAGCATTTT. The entire variable domain, with the rest obtained from reference TRBV28 and TRBJ1-5, is as follows: DVKVTQSSRYLVKRTGEKVFLECVQDMDHENMFWYRQDPGLGLRLIYFSYDVKMKEKGDIPEGYSVSREKKERFSLILESASTNQTSMYLCASSLKGGGQPQHFGDGTRLSIL.

This clone was seen just once. This chain uses TRBV10-3 with TRBJ2-3, with D possibly matching TRBD2 (6 bases). The germline CDR1 and CDR2 sequences are ENHRY and SYGVKD. The CDR3 runs to 16 residues. Trimming took 0 bases from V and 0 from J, leaving 10 bases between them. Here the CDR3 DNA reads TGTGCCATCAGTGAGTCGAACGGGGGAAGCACAGATACGCAGTATTTT. Its protein is CAISESNGGSTDTQYF.

The chain joins TRBV5-1 to TRBJ2-3; 10 bases map to TRBD1. Trimming removed 5 bases from V and 2 bases from J; junction bases left unmatched: 5. The germline V gene has CDR1 SGHRS and CDR2 YFSETQ. The CDR3 covers 15 residues. The CDR3 loop is CASRGTGALTDTQYF. The CDR3 DNA is TGCGCCAGCAGAGGGACAGGGGCTCTCACAGATACGCAGTATTTT.

The chain combines TRBV30 with TRBJ2-3; weak D call: TRBD1 (6 bases). CDR3 length equals 13 residues. Germline V gene sequence: CDR1 GTSNPN, CDR2 SVGIG (reference sequence). This chain's CDR3 is CAVGGQSTDTQYF. The DNA of the CDR3 is TGTGCGGTAGGAGGACAGAGCACAGATACGCAGTATTTT.